This T cell receptor (beta chain) originates from a study of T cell responses to AZD1222 COVID-19 vaccine. The data were produced by immunoSEQ multiplex PCR, yet TCRdb's version contains in-frame clones alone and is incomplete. The repertoire holds more than 100,000 clones, less than 95% seen once, with about 5% in the top ten. The receptor's source is an adult in good health. Sequenced material: peripheral blood, taken on day 0 of AZD1222 vaccination.

CDR3: CASSQGGTQPQHF. The DNA of the CDR3 is TGTGCCAGCAGCCAAGGGGGGACTCAGCCCCAGCATTTT. The chain employs TRBV3-1 (or the pseudogene TRBV3-2) and TRBJ1-5; tentatively, D is TRBD1 (5 bases). Trimming removed 1 base from V and 6 bases from J, with 7 bases in between. Germline V gene data show CDR1 as LGHDT and CDR2 as YNNKEL (reference sequence). The CDR3 spans 13 residues.